The 21 T cell receptor beta chains below all came from one sample that was sequenced in a study of blood T cell repertoires in COVID-19. The data were produced by immunoSEQ multiplex PCR, yet TCRdb's version contains in-frame clones alone and is incomplete. The repertoire holds 200,000 to 250,000 clones, with roughly 91% as singletons. Sequenced material: PBMCs or T cells enriched from blood (not recorded which). These receptors were collected from a man aged 30 to 45 in a cohort exposed to, infected with or recovered from COVID-19 (not recorded which).

This clone was seen only a few times. The chain carries TRBV25-1 and TRBJ2-7; 9 bases match TRBD1. This CDR3 has 13 residues. Germline V gene sequence: CDR1 MGHDK, CDR2 SYGVNS. With V trimmed by 7 bases and J by 4 bases, 5 bases remained unmatched. CDR3 nucleotide sequence: TGTGCCAGCAAGGGGACAGGGATTTACGAGCAGTACTTC. This translates into CASKGTGIYEQYF.

Only a few counts were recorded for this clone. The CDR3 coding sequence is TGTGCCAGCAGTTCCTTCGACAGGTCGGCAACTAATGAAAAACTGTTTTTT. Translated, it gives CASSSFDRSATNEKLFF. This chain connects TRBV27 to TRBJ1-4, with a weak D call TRBD1 (6 bases). The CDR3 has 17 residues. V was pared by 4 bases and J by 0 bases, with 15 bases between. CDR1 is MNHEY, CDR2 SMNVEV, per germline (reference sequence).

This clone was detected once. V usage is TRBV25-1 and J usage is TRBJ2-1; 10 bases are shared with TRBD2. The CDR3 extends over 17 amino acids. V gave up 2 bases and J gave up 5 bases; unmatched junction bases: 9. From germline, CDR1 is MGHDK and CDR2 SYGVNS. CDR3 region: CASSEIGSGRSDNEQFF. The CDR3 region has the DNA TGTGCCAGCAGTGAAATCGGTAGCGGGAGGAGCGACAATGAGCAGTTCTTC.

The table lists this clone with many counts. This chain connects TRBV6-1 to TRBJ2-7, with TRBD2 matching 10 bases. Germline CDR1 is MNHNS and CDR2 is SASEGT. V trimming: 2 bases; J trimming: 2 bases; junction bases outside the gene matches: 3. This CDR3 has 15 residues. CDR3 residues: CASSESLAGAYEQYF. CDR3 DNA: TGTGCCAGCAGTGAATCCCTAGCGGGGGCCTACGAGCAGTACTTC.

This rearrangement joins TRBV4-1 to TRBJ1-4, with 7 positions matching TRBD1. The CDR3 is 18 amino acids. Germline loops: CDR1 MGHRA, CDR2 YSYEKL. The ends lost 0 bases at V and 4 bases at J; junction bases unmatched: 11. CDR3: CASSQEGIPGQHNEKLFF. The DNA for the CDR3 is TGCGCCAGCAGCCAAGAGGGCATCCCGGGACAGCATAATGAAAAACTGTTTTTT.

The chain links TRBV27 to TRBJ1-2; TRBD1 agrees at 7 bases. Germline trimming cut 4 bases from V and 4 bases from J; bases unmatched to any gene: 9. The CDR3 runs 15 residues. The germline CDR1 and CDR2 sequences are MNHEY and SMNVEV (reference sequence). CDR3 region: CASSSLTGVVYGYTF. As DNA, the CDR3 is TGTGCCAGCAGTTCACTTACAGGGGTTGTCTATGGCTACACCTTC.

The chain employs TRBV4-2 and TRBJ2-2, with TRBD1 as a possible D gene (5 bases). Germline V gene sequence: CDR1 LGHNA, CDR2 YNFKEQ. CDR3 length: 18 residues. V lost 4 bases, J lost 1 base, and 19 bases lay in between. The CDR3 protein is CASSPPPHADMNTGELFF. The CDR3 nucleotides are TGTGCCAGCAGCCCGCCCCCCCATGCGGACATGAACACCGGGGAGCTGTTTTTT.

The V and J genes are TRBV27 and TRBJ1-1; D remains ambiguous. CDR1 MNHEY and CDR2 SMNVEV come from the germline V gene (reference sequence). Trimming removed 6 bases from V and 4 bases from J, with 12 bases in between. The CDR3 is made up of 13 amino acids. CDR3 sequence reads: CASSISGSTEAFF. The CDR3 DNA reads TGTGCCAGCAGCATTTCTGGGAGCACTGAAGCTTTCTTT.

This clone turned up a few times. The V and J genes are TRBV5-1 and TRBJ2-7; the match to TRBD1 covers 9 bases. Trimming cost V 3 bases and J 0 bases; bases outside gene matches: 4. Per germline, CDR1 SGHRS and CDR2 YFSETQ. The CDR3 is made up of 15 amino acids. CDR3 sequence reads: CASSSGQGSSYEQYF. In DNA form, the CDR3 reads TGCGCCAGCAGCTCTGGACAGGGGAGCTCCTACGAGCAGTACTTC.

The rearrangement uses TRBV2 and TRBJ1-5; 9 nucleotides align to TRBD1. Per the germline V gene, CDR1 is SNHLY and CDR2 is FYNNEI. The trim removed 4 bases at V and 5 bases at J, leaving 6 bases unmatched. The length of the CDR3 is 15 residues. DNA of the CDR3: TGTGCCAGCAGTGTTTCCGGGACAGGGTATCAGCCCCAGCATTTT. Protein: CASSVSGTGYQPQHF.

DNA for the CDR3: TGTGCCAGCAGTCCATTAACCGGTCCTAACTATGGCTACACCTTC. Translating it yields CASSPLTGPNYGYTF. The V and J genes are TRBV27 and TRBJ1-2; no definite D call. The CDR3 sequence is 15 residues long. Germline CDR1 is MNHEY and CDR2 is SMNVEV (reference sequence). Trimming removed 5 bases from V and 0 bases from J, with 13 bases in between.

The chain recombines TRBV9 with TRBJ2-5, with 10 bases that match TRBD2. CDR3 length: 17 residues. Germline V lookup: CDR1 SGDLS, CDR2 YYNGEE. The J segment lost 4 bases and the V segment lost 0 bases, leaving 9 bases of the junction unmatched. Here the CDR3 DNA reads TGTGCCAGCAGCGTAGTTCCTAGCGGGAGAGTCCGAGAGACCCAGTACTTC. Protein product: CASSVVPSGRVRETQYF.

The V and J genes are TRBV27 and TRBJ1-3; no firm D call. V lost 3 bases, J lost 0 bases, and 12 bases lay in between. Per the germline V gene, CDR1 is MNHEY and CDR2 is SMNVEV (reference sequence). The CDR3 consists of 16 residues. In DNA form, the CDR3 reads TGTGCCAGCAGTTTCGGTGAACCCCACTCTGGAAACACCATATATTTT. It specifies CASSFGEPHSGNTIYF.

The genes are TRBV11-2 and TRBJ2-7; 10 nucleotides align to TRBD2. The V and J ends lost 5 bases and 1 base, in that order; junction bases with no gene match: 8. This CDR3 is built from 16 residues. CDR1 and CDR2 from the germline V gene are SGHAT and FQNNGV. This CDR3 is CASSRGTSVISYEQYF. The CDR3 nucleotides are TGTGCCAGCAGCCGTGGGACTAGCGTAATATCCTACGAGCAGTACTTC. Full variable domain (remainder filled in from reference TRBV11-2 and TRBJ2-7): EAGVAQSPRYKIIEKRQSVAFWCNPISGHATLYWYQQILGQGPKLLIQFQNNGVVDDSQLPKDRFSAERLKGVDSTLKIQPAKLEDSAVYLCASSRGTSVISYEQYFGPGTRLTVT.

The chain has TRBV6-4 and TRBJ2-1; D is unclear. The CDR3 runs to 15 residues. Trimming shortened V by 0 bases and J by 3 bases, and 9 bases separated the two germline ends. Germline-derived CDR1 and CDR2 are MRHNA and SNTAGT. DNA for the CDR3: TGTGCCAGCAGTGACTCCTTCGACAACTACAATGAGCAGTTCTTC. Translation gives CASSDSFDNYNEQFF.

V gene TRBV7-9 combines with J gene TRBJ2-1, with D maybe TRBD1 (5 bases). The CDR3 totals 14 residues. The germline V gene has CDR1 SEHNR and CDR2 FQNEAQ (reference sequence). With 4 bases removed from V and 4 bases from J, the gap between germline ends came to 11 bases. The CDR3 loop is CASSSWTPYNEQFF. For the CDR3, the DNA is TGTGCCAGCAGCTCTTGGACACCTTACAATGAGCAGTTCTTC.

The chain links TRBV5-1 to TRBJ2-5; weak D call: TRBD2 (5 bases). The germline V gene encodes CDR1 SGHRS and CDR2 YFSETQ. Trimming took 4 bases from V and 5 from J, leaving 15 bases between them. The CDR3 is made up of 14 amino acids. The DNA for the CDR3 is TGCGCCAGCAGCGGGTCGGCGGGCATGGAGACCCAGTACTTC. Its translation is CASSGSAGMETQYF.

The rearrangement links TRBV3-1 (or the pseudogene TRBV3-2) to TRBJ2-1; TRBD2 aligns across 15 bases. Germline values: CDR1 LGHDT, CDR2 YNNKEL (reference sequence). V lost 4 bases to trimming and J lost 1 base; unmatched junction nucleotides: 2. The CDR3 has 17 residues. CDR3 in amino acids: CASSRGLAGGSYNEQFF. The CDR3 DNA reads TGTGCCAGCAGCCGCGGACTAGCGGGAGGGTCCTACAATGAGCAGTTCTTC.

The chain has TRBV5-1 and TRBJ2-1, with TRBD2 matching over 7 bases. V lost 3 bases and J lost 9; bases outside the gene matches: 12. There are 15 residues in the CDR3. Germline CDR1 is SGHRS and CDR2 is YFSETQ. CDR3 protein: CASSSRDYPKAEQFF. As DNA, the CDR3 is TGCGCCAGCAGCTCCCGGGACTACCCTAAAGCTGAGCAGTTCTTC.

This rearrangement joins TRBV5-1 to TRBJ2-2, with D unresolved. The ends were cut back, 0 bases at V and 1 base at J, with 7 bases in the middle. This CDR3 has 15 residues. Germline V lookup: CDR1 SGHRS, CDR2 YFSETQ. The chain's CDR3 is CASSLDGGNTGELFF. CDR3 in DNA: TGCGCCAGCAGCTTGGACGGTGGGAACACCGGGGAGCTGTTTTTT. Filled out from reference TRBV5-1 and TRBJ2-2, the complete variable domain reads KAGVTQTPRYLIKTRGQQVTLSCSPISGHRSVSWYQQTPGQGLQFLFEYFSETQRNKGNFPGRFSGRQFSNSRSEMNVSTLELGDSALYLCASSLDGGNTGELFFGEGSRLTVL.

The V call is TRBV4-3, the J call TRBJ1-4; D is undetermined. V lost 3 bases, J lost 5 bases, and 10 bases lay in between. Germline V lookup: CDR1 LGHNA, CDR2 YSLEER. This CDR3 spans 14 amino acids. This chain's CDR3 is CASSHRDINEKLFF. The DNA for the CDR3 is TGCGCCAGCAGCCACCGGGATATAAATGAAAAACTGTTTTTT.